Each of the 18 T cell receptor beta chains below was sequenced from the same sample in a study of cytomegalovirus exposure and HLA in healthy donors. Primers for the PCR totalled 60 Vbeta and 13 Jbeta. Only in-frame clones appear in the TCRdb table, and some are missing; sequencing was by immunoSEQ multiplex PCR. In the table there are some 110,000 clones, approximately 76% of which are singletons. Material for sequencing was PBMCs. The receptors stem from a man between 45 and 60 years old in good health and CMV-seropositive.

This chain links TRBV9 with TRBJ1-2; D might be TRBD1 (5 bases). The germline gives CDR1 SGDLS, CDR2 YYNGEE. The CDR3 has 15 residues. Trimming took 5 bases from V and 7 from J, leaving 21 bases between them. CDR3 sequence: CASSSGQHRRGGYTF. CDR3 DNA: TGTGCCAGCAGTTCCGGACAACACCGACGAGGTGGCTACACCTTC.

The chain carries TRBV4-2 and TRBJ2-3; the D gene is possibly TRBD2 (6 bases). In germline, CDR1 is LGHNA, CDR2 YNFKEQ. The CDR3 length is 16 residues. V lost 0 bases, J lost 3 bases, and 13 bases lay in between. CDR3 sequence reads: CASSQDRGGGTDTQYF. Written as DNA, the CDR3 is TGTGCCAGCAGCCAAGATCGCGGTGGGGGGACAGATACGCAGTATTTT.

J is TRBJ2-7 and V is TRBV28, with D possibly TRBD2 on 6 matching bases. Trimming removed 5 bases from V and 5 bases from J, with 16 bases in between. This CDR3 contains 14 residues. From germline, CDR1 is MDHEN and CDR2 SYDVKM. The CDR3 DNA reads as TGTGCCAGCAGTCGGGAGAACCCCAAGGACGAGCAGTACTTC. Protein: CASSRENPKDEQYF.

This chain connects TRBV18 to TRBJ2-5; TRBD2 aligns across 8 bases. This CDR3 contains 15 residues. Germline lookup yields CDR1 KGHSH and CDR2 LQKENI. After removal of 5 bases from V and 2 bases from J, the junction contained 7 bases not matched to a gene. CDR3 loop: CASSFPGGQQETQYF. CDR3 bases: TGTGCCAGCTCATTTCCGGGGGGGCAACAAGAGACCCAGTACTTC.

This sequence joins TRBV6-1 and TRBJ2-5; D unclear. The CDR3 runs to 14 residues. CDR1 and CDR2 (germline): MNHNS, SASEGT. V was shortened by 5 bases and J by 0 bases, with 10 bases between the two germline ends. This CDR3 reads CASSFPGYQETQYF. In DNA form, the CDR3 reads TGTGCCAGCAGTTTCCCCGGTTACCAAGAGACCCAGTACTTC.

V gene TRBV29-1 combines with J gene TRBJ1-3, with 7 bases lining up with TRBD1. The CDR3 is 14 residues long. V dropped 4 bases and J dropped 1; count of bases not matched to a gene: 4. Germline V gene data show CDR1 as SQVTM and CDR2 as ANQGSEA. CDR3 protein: CSVATGVSGNTIYF. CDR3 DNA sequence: TGCAGCGTTGCCACAGGGGTTTCTGGAAACACCATATATTTT.

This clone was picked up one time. CDR3 amino acids: CASSLYVGRAAGELFF. CDR3 in DNA: TGTGCCAGCAGCTTGTATGTCGGGAGGGCCGCCGGGGAGCTGTTTTTT. The rearrangement uses TRBV5-6 and TRBJ2-2, with 8 bases identical to TRBD2. This CDR3 is 16 amino acids long. Germline trimming cut 1 base from V and 6 bases from J; bases unmatched to any gene: 8. Germline CDR1 reads SGHDT; CDR2 reads YYEEEE.

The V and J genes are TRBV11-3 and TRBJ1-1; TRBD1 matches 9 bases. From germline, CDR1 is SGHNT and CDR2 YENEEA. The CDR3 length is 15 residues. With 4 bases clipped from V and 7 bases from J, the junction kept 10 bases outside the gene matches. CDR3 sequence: CASSSPGQGWVEAFF. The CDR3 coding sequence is TGTGCCAGCAGCTCACCGGGACAGGGATGGGTTGAAGCTTTCTTT.

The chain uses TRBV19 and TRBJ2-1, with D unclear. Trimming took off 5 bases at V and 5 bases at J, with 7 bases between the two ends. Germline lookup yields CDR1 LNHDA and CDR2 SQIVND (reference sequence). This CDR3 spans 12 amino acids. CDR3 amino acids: CASSGPDNEQFF. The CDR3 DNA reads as TGTGCCAGTAGTGGGCCTGACAATGAGCAGTTCTTC.

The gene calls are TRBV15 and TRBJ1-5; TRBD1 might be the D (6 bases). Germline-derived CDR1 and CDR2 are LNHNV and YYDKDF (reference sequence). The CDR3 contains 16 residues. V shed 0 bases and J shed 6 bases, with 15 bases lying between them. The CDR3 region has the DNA TGTGCCACCAGCAGAGATTTCATGGCAGGGGTTCAGCCCCAGCATTTT. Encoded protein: CATSRDFMAGVQPQHF.

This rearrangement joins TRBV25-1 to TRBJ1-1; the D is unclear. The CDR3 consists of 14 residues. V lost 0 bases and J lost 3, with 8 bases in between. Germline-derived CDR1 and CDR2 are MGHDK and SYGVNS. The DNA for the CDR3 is TGTGCCAGCAGTGAATATATAGAGGACACTGAAGCTTTCTTT. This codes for CASSEYIEDTEAFF.

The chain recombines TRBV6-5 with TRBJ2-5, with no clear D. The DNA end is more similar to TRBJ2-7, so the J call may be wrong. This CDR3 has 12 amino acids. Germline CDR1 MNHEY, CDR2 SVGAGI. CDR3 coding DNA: TGTGCCAGCAGTTACTGGCACTACGAGCAGTACTTC. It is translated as CASSYWHYEQYF.

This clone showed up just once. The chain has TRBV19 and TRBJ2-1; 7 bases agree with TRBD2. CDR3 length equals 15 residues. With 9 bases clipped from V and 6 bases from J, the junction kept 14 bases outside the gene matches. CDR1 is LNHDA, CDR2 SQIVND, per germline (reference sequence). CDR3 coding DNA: TGTGCCAGCGTATCAGTTAAAGCGGGGAGCAATGAGCAGTTCTTC. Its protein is CASVSVKAGSNEQFF.

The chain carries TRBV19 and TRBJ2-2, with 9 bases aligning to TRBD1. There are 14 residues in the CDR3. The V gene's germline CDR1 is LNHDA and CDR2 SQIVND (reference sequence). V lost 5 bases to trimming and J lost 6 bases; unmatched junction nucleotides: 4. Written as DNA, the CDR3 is TGTGCCAGTAGTCTCGGGACAGGGTCCGGGGAGCTGTTTTTT. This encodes CASSLGTGSGELFF. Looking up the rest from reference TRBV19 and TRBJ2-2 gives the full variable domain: DGGITQSPKYLFRKEGQNVTLSCEQNLNHDAMYWYRQDPGQGLRLIYYSQIVNDFQKGDIAEGYSVSREKKESFPLTVTSAQKNPTAFYLCASSLGTGSGELFFGEGSRLTVL.

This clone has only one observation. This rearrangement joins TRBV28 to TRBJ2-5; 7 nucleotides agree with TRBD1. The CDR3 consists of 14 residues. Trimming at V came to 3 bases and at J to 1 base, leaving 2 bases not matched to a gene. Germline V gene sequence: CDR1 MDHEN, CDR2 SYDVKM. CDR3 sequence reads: CASSLTGPQETQYF. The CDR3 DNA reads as TGTGCCAGCAGTTTGACAGGGCCCCAAGAGACCCAGTACTTC.

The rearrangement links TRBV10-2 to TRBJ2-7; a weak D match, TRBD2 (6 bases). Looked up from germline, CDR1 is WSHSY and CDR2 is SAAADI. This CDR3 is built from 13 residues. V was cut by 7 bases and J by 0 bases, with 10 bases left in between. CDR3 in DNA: TGCGCCAGCACAGGAGGGAGCTCCTACGAGCAGTACTTC. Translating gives CASTGGSSYEQYF.

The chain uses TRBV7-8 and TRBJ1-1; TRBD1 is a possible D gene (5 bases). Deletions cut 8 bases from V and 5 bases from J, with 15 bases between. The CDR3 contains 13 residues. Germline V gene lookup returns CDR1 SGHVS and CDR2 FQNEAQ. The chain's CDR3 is CASSSGGRTEAFF. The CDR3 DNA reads TGTGCCAGCTCCTCGGGGGGGAGGACTGAAGCTTTCTTT.

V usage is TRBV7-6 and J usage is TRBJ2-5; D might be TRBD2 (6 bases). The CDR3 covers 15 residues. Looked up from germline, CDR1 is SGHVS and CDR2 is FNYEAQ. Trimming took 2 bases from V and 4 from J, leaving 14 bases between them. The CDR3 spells CASSLRETRGETQYF. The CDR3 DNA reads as TGTGCCAGCAGCTTAAGGGAGACTAGGGGAGAGACCCAGTACTTC.